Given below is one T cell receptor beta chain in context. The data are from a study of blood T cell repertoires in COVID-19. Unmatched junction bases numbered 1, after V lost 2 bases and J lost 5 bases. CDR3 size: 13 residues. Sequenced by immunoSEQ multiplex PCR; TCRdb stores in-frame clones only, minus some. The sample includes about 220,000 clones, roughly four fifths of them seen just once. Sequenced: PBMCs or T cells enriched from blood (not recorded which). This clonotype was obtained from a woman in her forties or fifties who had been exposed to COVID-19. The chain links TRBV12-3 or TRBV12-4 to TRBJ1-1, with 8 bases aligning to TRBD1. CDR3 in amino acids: CASSLNRGTEAFF. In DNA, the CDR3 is TGTGCCAGCAGTTTAAACAGGGGGACTGAAGCTTTCTTT.